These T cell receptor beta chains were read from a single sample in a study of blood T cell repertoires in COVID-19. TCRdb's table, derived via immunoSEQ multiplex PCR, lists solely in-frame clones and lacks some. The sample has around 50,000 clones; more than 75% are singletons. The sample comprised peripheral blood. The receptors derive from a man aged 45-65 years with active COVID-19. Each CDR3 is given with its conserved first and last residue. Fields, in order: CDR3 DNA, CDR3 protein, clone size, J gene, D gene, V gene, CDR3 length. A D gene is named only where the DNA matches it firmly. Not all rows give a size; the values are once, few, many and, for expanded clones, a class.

CDR3nt: TGTGCCAGCAGGATCCGGGACAGGCCCTCCTACGAGCAGTACTTC
CDR3aa: CASRIRDRPSYEQYF
abundance: NA
j_gene: TRBJ2-7
d_gene: TRBD1
v_gene: TRBV6-5
len: 15

CDR3nt: TGCAGCGTTGAACCGGCGGCGAACACCGGGGAGCTGTTTTTT
CDR3aa: CSVEPAANTGELFF
abundance: NA
j_gene: TRBJ2-2
d_gene: NA
v_gene: TRBV29-1
len: 14

CDR3nt: TGTGCCAGCAGCACAGGGGACGGTTTCTATGGCTACACCTTC
CDR3aa: CASSTGDGFYGYTF
abundance: NA
j_gene: TRBJ1-2
d_gene: TRBD1
v_gene: TRBV7-9
len: 14

CDR3nt: TGTGCCAGCAGCTCCCCCCGGGGGATCGAGCAGTACTTC
CDR3aa: CASSSPRGIEQYF
abundance: NA
j_gene: TRBJ2-7
d_gene: NA
v_gene: TRBV6-5
len: 13

CDR3nt: TGTGCCAGCAGTGACCAGACTAGCGGGGAAACCTACGAGCAGTACTTC
CDR3aa: CASSDQTSGETYEQYF
abundance: once
j_gene: TRBJ2-7
d_gene: TRBD2
v_gene: TRBV25-1
len: 16

CDR3nt: TGTGCCAGCAGCCCCCGCCCCGGGAACGAGCAGTACTTC
CDR3aa: CASSPRPGNEQYF
abundance: NA
j_gene: TRBJ2-7
d_gene: NA
v_gene: TRBV13
len: 13

CDR3nt: TGTGCCAGCAGTTCGCCGCGGACTAGCGCTCGCCCCTACGAGCAGTACTTC
CDR3aa: CASSSPRTSARPYEQYF
abundance: NA
j_gene: TRBJ2-7
d_gene: TRBD2
v_gene: TRBV6-2/TRBV6-3
len: 17

CDR3nt: TGTGCCAGCAGCAACGGACAGACCGGGGAGCTGTTTTTT
CDR3aa: CASSNGQTGELFF
abundance: few
j_gene: TRBJ2-2
d_gene: NA
v_gene: TRBV7-3
len: 13

CDR3nt: TGCAGTGCACCCGAGGCAGATACGCAGTATTTT
CDR3aa: CSAPEADTQYF
abundance: NA
j_gene: TRBJ2-3
d_gene: NA
v_gene: TRBV20-1
len: 11

CDR3nt: TGTGCCAGCAGCCAGGGGCCAGATACGCAGTATTTT
CDR3aa: CASSQGPDTQYF
abundance: NA
j_gene: TRBJ2-3
d_gene: NA
v_gene: TRBV7-8
len: 12

CDR3nt: TGCGCCAGCAGCTGGACAGGGGGGCCGAACACCGGGGAGCTGTTTTTT
CDR3aa: CASSWTGGPNTGELFF
abundance: NA
j_gene: TRBJ2-2
d_gene: TRBD1
v_gene: TRBV5-1
len: 16

CDR3nt: TGCGCCAGCAGCCTGACAGGCGGGAACACTGAAGCTTTCTTT
CDR3aa: CASSLTGGNTEAFF
abundance: NA
j_gene: TRBJ1-1
d_gene: NA
v_gene: TRBV5-1
len: 14

CDR3nt: TGTGCCATCAGGGGACAGCTATACGAGCAGTACTTC
CDR3aa: CAIRGQLYEQYF
abundance: NA
j_gene: TRBJ2-7
d_gene: TRBD1
v_gene: TRBV10-3
len: 12

CDR3nt: TGTGCTTGCGGTCGGCTAGCGAACACCGGGGAGCTGTTTTTT
CDR3aa: CACGRLANTGELFF
abundance: once
j_gene: TRBJ2-2
d_gene: NA
v_gene: TRBV2
len: 14

CDR3nt: TGTGCCAGCAGTTGGGACACTGGCTCCTATAATTCACCCCTCCACTTT
CDR3aa: CASSWDTGSYNSPLHF
abundance: NA
j_gene: TRBJ1-6
d_gene: NA
v_gene: TRBV5-4
len: 16

CDR3nt: TGTGCCAGCAGCGTAGATCTAGCCAGCACAGATACGCAGTATTTT
CDR3aa: CASSVDLASTDTQYF
abundance: NA
j_gene: TRBJ2-3
d_gene: NA
v_gene: TRBV9
len: 15

CDR3nt: TGTGCCAGCAGTGCGAGTTATGTACGACTAGAAGAGGGACCCCCTTACAATGAGCAGTTCTTC
CDR3aa: CASSASYVRLEEGPPYNEQFF
abundance: NA
j_gene: TRBJ2-1
d_gene: NA
v_gene: TRBV27
len: 21

CDR3nt: TGTGCCAGCAGTTCGGGACAGGGGGACTATGGCTACACCTTC
CDR3aa: CASSSGQGDYGYTF
abundance: NA
j_gene: TRBJ1-2
d_gene: TRBD1
v_gene: TRBV27
len: 14

CDR3nt: TGCGCCAGCAGCTTGTCCCCTCCCGGGGGTTCCTATAATTCACCCCTCCACTTT
CDR3aa: CASSLSPPGGSYNSPLHF
abundance: NA
j_gene: TRBJ1-6
d_gene: NA
v_gene: TRBV5-1
len: 18

CDR3nt: TGTGCCAGCAGCTTGTACCCGGGACAGGGTGGGGGAAACACCATATATTTT
CDR3aa: CASSLYPGQGGGNTIYF
abundance: NA
j_gene: TRBJ1-3
d_gene: TRBD1
v_gene: TRBV5-5
len: 17

CDR3nt: TGCGCCAGCAGCTTGGCCGGTAATTCACCCCTCCACTTT
CDR3aa: CASSLAGNSPLHF
abundance: NA
j_gene: TRBJ1-6
d_gene: NA
v_gene: TRBV5-1
len: 13

CDR3nt: TGTGCCAGCTCACCACCGTCAGAGAACACTGAAGCTTTCTTT
CDR3aa: CASSPPSENTEAFF
abundance: NA
j_gene: TRBJ1-1
d_gene: NA
v_gene: TRBV18
len: 14

CDR3nt: TGTGCCAGCAGGCAACAGGGGGCGGATGAAAAACTGTTTTTT
CDR3aa: CASRQQGADEKLFF
abundance: NA
j_gene: TRBJ1-4
d_gene: TRBD1
v_gene: TRBV5-4
len: 14

CDR3nt: TGCGCCAGCAGCCAAGATAATCGGGACACAAGCTCCTACAATGAGCAGTTCTTC
CDR3aa: CASSQDNRDTSSYNEQFF
abundance: NA
j_gene: TRBJ2-1
d_gene: NA
v_gene: TRBV4-1
len: 18

CDR3nt: TGTGCCTGGAGCCCGGGACTAGCGGGAGGGCCGGCAGATACGCAGTATTTT
CDR3aa: CAWSPGLAGGPADTQYF
abundance: NA
j_gene: TRBJ2-3
d_gene: TRBD2
v_gene: TRBV30
len: 17

CDR3nt: TGTGCCAGCAGCCCCGAGCTGATTTGGGAGACCCAGTACTTC
CDR3aa: CASSPELIWETQYF
abundance: NA
j_gene: TRBJ2-5
d_gene: NA
v_gene: TRBV11-2
len: 14

CDR3nt: TGTGCCAGCAGTCTTACCCCTGACTCTGCCCTCGAGCAGTACTTC
CDR3aa: CASSLTPDSALEQYF
abundance: NA
j_gene: TRBJ2-7
d_gene: NA
v_gene: TRBV28
len: 15

CDR3nt: TGTGCCAGCAGCGAAGCCTCTTGGACAGGAGCTTTTGAAAACACCATATATTTT
CDR3aa: CASSEASWTGAFENTIYF
abundance: few
j_gene: TRBJ1-3
d_gene: TRBD1
v_gene: TRBV7-9
len: 18

CDR3nt: TGCGCCAGCCGCGACGCTCGGGATTCGGAAGCCGGGGAGCTGTTTTTT
CDR3aa: CASRDARDSEAGELFF
abundance: NA
j_gene: TRBJ2-2
d_gene: NA
v_gene: TRBV5-1
len: 16

CDR3nt: TGCGCCAGCAGCCAAGAAAGGGGGAAGCAGTACTTC
CDR3aa: CASSQERGKQYF
abundance: NA
j_gene: TRBJ2-7
d_gene: NA
v_gene: TRBV4-1
len: 12

CDR3nt: TGTGCCAGCAGTTTCCCGCGGGGGGGGGAGACCCAGTACTTC
CDR3aa: CASSFPRGGETQYF
abundance: NA
j_gene: TRBJ2-5
d_gene: TRBD2
v_gene: TRBV28
len: 14

CDR3nt: TGTGCCAGCAGCCCCTCCGCGTACCAAGAGACCCAGTACTTC
CDR3aa: CASSPSAYQETQYF
abundance: NA
j_gene: TRBJ2-5
d_gene: NA
v_gene: TRBV9
len: 14

CDR3nt: TGCGCCAGCAGCCAAGGGGACGGGGGTCATCAGCCCCAGCATTTT
CDR3aa: CASSQGDGGHQPQHF
abundance: NA
j_gene: TRBJ1-5
d_gene: NA
v_gene: TRBV4-1
len: 15